The TCR beta chain under discussion was sequenced for a study of CXCR3-negative and CXCR3-positive naive CD8 T cells. Study overall: For each library, about 1.5 +/- 0.3 million TRB reads were obtained, 110 million to 150 million in total. General study results and limits: Naive CXCR3-positive cells had TRB CDR3s more hydrophobic than those of CXCR3-negative naive cells.

The authors made the TRB cDNA libraries by 5' RACE using UMI labels. With the 5' RACE reads reprocessed, TCRdb shows one record per CDR3 protein and no DNA. Recorded here are 140,000 to 150,000 distinct CDR3 sequences; the top ten clones represent approximately 0.27%. This CDR3 contains 15 residues. Germline V gives CDR1 SEHNR, CDR2 FQNEAQ (reference sequence). The sorting of each CD8+ T cell subset was done in triplicate, at under 350,000 cells each. Comment on this clonotype: Its antigen is currently unknown.

The TCR comes from a human donor in good health. Some clones in this sample may be carry-over from other donors' samples. Material: naive CXCR3+ CD8+ T cells from blood. The sample's subset: CD45RO-CCR7+CD27+CD95- naive CD8+ T cells expressing CXCR3 (TNR3+). The V call is TRBV7-9, the J call TRBJ1-5. The CDR3 loop is CASSLGTGGLQPQHF. The full variable domain, rest sourced from reference TRBV7-9 and TRBJ1-5, is DTGVSQNPRHKITKRGQNVTFRCDPISEHNRLYWYRQTLGQGPEFLTYFQNEAQLEKSRLLSDRFSAERPKGSFSTLEIQRTEQGDSAMYLCASSLGTGGLQPQHFGDGTRLSIL.